The TCR beta chain under discussion was sequenced for a study of blood T cell repertoires in COVID-19. Study as a whole: T cells, B-cell-depleted T cells, or PBMCs supplied cDNA or gDNA.

The repertoire was sequenced with immunoSEQ multiplex PCR; TCRdb's copy has only in-frame clones and lacks some. The data show about 400,000 clones, 75% to 90% seen once. V gave up 9 bases and J gave up 2 bases, with 17 bases separating them. The CDR3 spans 15 residues. The clonotype originates from a woman younger than 45 with acute or convalescent COVID-19. The V call is TRBV23-1, the J call TRBJ1-5; D perhaps matches TRBD1 (5 bases). TRBV23-1 is an open reading frame whose function is uncertain. Source material: peripheral blood. CDR3 sequence: CARFTWGGGNQPQHF. The CDR3 DNA reads as TGCGCCAGATTCACTTGGGGGGGAGGCAATCAGCCCCAGCATTTT.